Listed here are 21 T cell receptor beta chains from one sample, sequenced in a study of human T cells and chemical hapten exposure. The time point denotes: patch test 2, 6 weeks after DPC sensitization. Treatment: therapeutic diphenylcyclopropenone sensitization with weekly scalp DPC. MiXCR, run by TCRdb on the RACE reads, gives a single entry per CDR3 protein. The data show more than 75,000 distinct CDR3 sequences, with approximately 8.6% seen just once and approximately 2% held by the top ten. The specimen comprised whole blood, sampled in connection with sensitization to the hapten diphenylcyclopropenone (DPC). The origin of the receptors is a woman aged 40 to 49 with alopecia areata. Some clones in this sample may be carry-over from other donors' samples.

This clonotype turned up a few times. The CDR3 sequence: CASSPFSYNSPLHF. The CDR3 DNA reads TGTGCCAGCAGTCCCTTTTCCTATAATTCACCCCTCCACTTT. The chain joins TRBV6-5 to TRBJ1-6, with D unclear. Trimming stripped 5 bases from V and 1 base from J, with 6 bases between. CDR3 length: 14 residues. Germline lookup yields CDR1 MNHEY and CDR2 SVGAGI.

This rearrangement joins TRBV20-1 to TRBJ1-6; D is undetermined. Trimming took off 4 bases at V and 0 bases at J, with 19 bases between the two ends. The CDR3 totals 18 residues. Looked up from germline, CDR1 is DFQATT and CDR2 is SNEGSKA (reference sequence). Here the CDR3 DNA reads TGCAGTGCTAAGGACGGCAGTTACCTAAGCTCCTATAATTCACCCCTCCACTTT. As protein: CSAKDGSYLSSYNSPLHF.

A few counts support this clonotype. The chain recombines TRBV6-2 or TRBV6-3 with TRBJ1-5; D perhaps matches TRBD1 (5 bases). This CDR3 is 18 amino acids long. Germline V CDR1 and CDR2: MNHEY, SVGEGT. Deletions cut 3 bases from V and 0 bases from J, with 18 bases between. CDR3 in DNA: TGTGCCAGCAGTTATGAGGGCAGGGTTGATTATAGCAATCAGCCCCAGCATTTT. Its translation: CASSYEGRVDYSNQPQHF.

The V and J genes are TRBV24-1 and TRBJ1-2; TRBD1 might be the D (6 bases). The germline V and J ends were trimmed by 1 base and 7 bases, with 12 bases remaining between them. CDR1 and CDR2 (germline): KGHDR, SFDVKD. The CDR3 covers 14 residues. The CDR3 here is CATSDFGQSFGYTF. Here the CDR3 DNA reads TGTGCCACCAGTGATTTCGGACAGTCGTTTGGCTACACCTTC.

This clonotype came up many times. The chain is built from TRBV7-2 and TRBJ1-6, with 7 bases matching TRBD1. Germline CDR1 reads SGHTA; CDR2 reads FQGNSA. The CDR3 length is 16 residues. V was clipped by 5 bases and J by 0 bases; unmatched bases: 4. CDR3 bases: TGTGCCAGCAGCGGGGACAGTAGCTCCTATAATTCACCCCTCCACTTT. Its protein is CASSGDSSSYNSPLHF.

This clonotype was found many times. The chain recombines TRBV13 with TRBJ2-7, with D hard to call. The CDR3 spans 12 residues. V gave up 5 bases and J gave up 1 base, with 6 bases separating them. Germline V gene sequence: CDR1 PRHDT, CDR2 FYEKMQ (reference sequence). CDR3 sequence (DNA): TGTGCCAGCAGCAAGGTTTCCTACGAGCAGTACTTC. It codes for CASSKVSYEQYF.

The chain recombines TRBV5-5 with TRBJ2-7; tentative D call: TRBD2 (5 bases). Trimming took off 0 bases at V and 5 bases at J, with 15 bases between the two ends. Germline V gene data show CDR1 as SGHKS and CDR2 as YYEKEE (reference sequence). This CDR3 is built from 15 residues. The CDR3 DNA reads as TGTGCCAGCAGCTTGGACCCCTCCGGACTGGACGAGCAGTACTTC. Protein: CASSLDPSGLDEQYF.

This clonotype was detected ten times or more. This chain uses TRBV5-1 with TRBJ2-7; D assignment may be TRBD1 or TRBD2 (7 bases each). V was cut by 4 bases and J by 1 base, with 15 bases left in between. This CDR3 spans 15 amino acids. The germline CDR1 and CDR2 sequences are SGHRS and YFSETQ. The CDR3 here is CASSGGDSPSYEQYF. The CDR3 nucleotides read TGCGCCAGCAGCGGGGGGGACAGCCCGTCCTACGAGCAGTACTTC.

This clonotype appeared many times. V usage is TRBV6-1 and J usage is TRBJ1-6; unclear D gene. V lost 1 base, J lost 9 bases, and 10 bases lay in between. The V gene's germline CDR1 is MNHNS and CDR2 SASEGT. This CDR3 has 14 amino acids. CDR3 bases: TGTGCCAGCAGTGAAGAGACAACGGCTTCACCCCTCCACTTT. It yields the protein CASSEETTASPLHF.

This clonotype came up many times. The chain combines TRBV5-1 with TRBJ2-2; D unresolved. This CDR3 is built from 14 residues. Deletions cut 5 bases from V and 4 bases from J, with 12 bases between. Germline-derived CDR1 and CDR2 are SGHRS and YFSETQ. This CDR3 is CASSRDSGTGELFF. DNA of the CDR3: TGCGCCAGCAGTCGTGATTCGGGCACCGGGGAGCTGTTTTTT.

The sample holds a few counts of this clonotype. V usage is TRBV24-1 and J usage is TRBJ2-1; a weak D match, TRBD1 (5 bases). Germline values: CDR1 KGHDR, CDR2 SFDVKD. The CDR3 covers 17 residues. Trimming removed 2 bases from V and 3 bases from J, with 16 bases in between. DNA for the CDR3: TGTGCCACCAGTGATTCCCTAGGGGCCTGGGGCTACAATGAGCAGTTCTTC. It is translated as CATSDSLGAWGYNEQFF.

Only a few counts were recorded for this clonotype. Mismatch with germline at one junction end may stem from a read error. The chain combines TRBV7-3 with TRBJ2-3, with D perhaps matching TRBD2 (5 bases). The length of the CDR3 is 15 residues. CDR1 and CDR2 (germline): SGHTA, FQGTGA. The CDR3 DNA sequence: TGTGCCAGCAGTTTAACCGGGGAACACACAGATACGCAGTATTTT. As protein: CASSLTGEHTDTQYF.

This clonotype was seen ten or more times. V and J are TRBV29-1 and TRBJ2-5; D possibly uses TRBD1 or TRBD2 (5 bases each). The V end lost 5 bases, the J end lost 1 base, and 14 bases lay between the germline ends. Germline V lookup: CDR1 SQVTM, CDR2 ANQGSEA. The CDR3 loop spans 14 amino acids. The CDR3 here is CSVYNRDVQETQYF. In DNA form, the CDR3 reads TGCAGCGTTTACAATAGGGACGTCCAAGAGACCCAGTACTTC.

The chain uses TRBV18 and TRBJ1-1; D is uncertain. The ends were cut back, 2 bases at V and 5 bases at J, with 6 bases in the middle. The CDR3 runs 12 residues. Germline CDR1 and CDR2: KGHSH and LQKENI. The CDR3 DNA is TGTGCCAGCTCACCAGGGGAGACTGAAGCTTTCTTT. Translation: CASSPGETEAFF.

This clonotype was detected a few times. V is TRBV30 and J is TRBJ1-1; tentatively, D is TRBD1 (5 bases). The CDR3 extends over 14 amino acids. CDR1 and CDR2 from the germline V gene are GTSNPN and SVGIG (reference sequence). V lost 0 bases to trimming and J lost 4 bases, with 12 bases between them. In DNA, the CDR3 is TGTGCCTGGAGTGTACGGGGCTTGGGCACTGAAGCTTTCTTT. Protein product: CAWSVRGLGTEAFF.

The V and J genes are TRBV28 and TRBJ2-5; D is uncertain. Germline V gene data show CDR1 as MDHEN and CDR2 as SYDVKM. Trimming shortened V by 5 bases and J by 10 bases, and 14 bases separated the two germline ends. The CDR3 covers 12 residues. The CDR3, as DNA: TGTGCCAGCAGTCTCATCTCCTCATACCAGTACTTC. Its protein is CASSLISSYQYF.

This clonotype has ten or more counts. This chain joins TRBV5-1 and TRBJ1-3, with TRBD1 as a possible D gene (6 bases). Germline V gives CDR1 SGHRS, CDR2 YFSETQ. The CDR3 is made up of 16 amino acids. The V end lost 2 bases, the J end lost 1 base, and 13 bases lay between the germline ends. The CDR3 coding sequence is TGCGCCAGCAGCTTAGGACAGCTACAATCTGGAAACACCATATATTTT. It encodes CASSLGQLQSGNTIYF.

This clonotype was counted many times. The V gene is TRBV28, the J gene TRBJ2-5; 8 positions agree with TRBD2. There are 20 residues in the CDR3. Germline loops: CDR1 MDHEN, CDR2 SYDVKM. The V and J ends lost 3 bases and 4 bases, in that order; junction bases with no gene match: 22. The CDR3 reads CASSFSLARLLAEKRETQYF. The CDR3 DNA reads as TGTGCCAGCAGTTTTTCCTTAGCGCGATTACTAGCGGAAAAGCGAGAGACCCAGTACTTC.

Many counts were recorded for this clonotype. The chain employs TRBV28 and TRBJ1-1; no clear D. V was trimmed by 5 bases and J by 0 bases, leaving 7 bases between them. This CDR3 has 13 amino acids. Germline assignment: CDR1 MDHEN and CDR2 SYDVKM. The DNA for the CDR3 is TGTGCCAGCAGTCCGACATTGAACACTGAAGCTTTCTTT. Protein product: CASSPTLNTEAFF.

This clonotype was seen only a few times. The V call is TRBV6-2 or TRBV6-3, the J call TRBJ2-3; D is possibly TRBD2 (6 bases). Germline values: CDR1 MNHEY, CDR2 SVGEGT. V lost 4 bases, J lost 4 bases, and 15 bases lay in between. This CDR3 has 15 amino acids. CDR3 residues: CASSSALGLSDTQYF. The CDR3 DNA is TGTGCCAGCAGTTCCGCCCTGGGACTTTCAGATACGCAGTATTTT.

In its sample, this clonotype was seen a few times. J is TRBJ2-7 and V is TRBV10-3; 9 bases fit TRBD1. CDR1 ENHRY and CDR2 SYGVKD come from the germline V gene. This CDR3 comprises 14 residues. V gave up 5 bases and J gave up 5 bases; unmatched junction bases: 7. The CDR3 DNA sequence: TGTGCCATCAGTCCCGGGACAGGGAGCCACGAGCAGTACTTC. This translates into CAISPGTGSHEQYF.